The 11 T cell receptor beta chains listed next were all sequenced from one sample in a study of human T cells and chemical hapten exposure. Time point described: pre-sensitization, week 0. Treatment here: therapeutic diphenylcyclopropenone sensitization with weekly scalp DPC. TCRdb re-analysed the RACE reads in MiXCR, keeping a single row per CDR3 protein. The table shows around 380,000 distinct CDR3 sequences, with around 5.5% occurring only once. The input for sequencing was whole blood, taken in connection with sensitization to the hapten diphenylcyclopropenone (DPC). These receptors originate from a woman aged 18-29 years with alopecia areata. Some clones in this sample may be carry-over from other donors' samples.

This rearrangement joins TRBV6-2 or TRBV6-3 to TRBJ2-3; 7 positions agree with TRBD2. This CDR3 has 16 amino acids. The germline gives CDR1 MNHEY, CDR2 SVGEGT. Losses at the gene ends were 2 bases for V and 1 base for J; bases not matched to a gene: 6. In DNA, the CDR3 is TGTGCCAGCAGTTACCCCGGGACTACCCGCACAGATACGCAGTATTTT. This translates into CASSYPGTTRTDTQYF.

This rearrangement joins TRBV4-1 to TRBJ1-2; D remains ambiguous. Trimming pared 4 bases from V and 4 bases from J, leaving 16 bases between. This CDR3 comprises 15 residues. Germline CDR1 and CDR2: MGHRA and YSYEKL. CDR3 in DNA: TGCGCCAGCAGCCCAACCGGAGGGTCAGGCTATGGCTACACCTTC. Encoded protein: CASSPTGGSGYGYTF.

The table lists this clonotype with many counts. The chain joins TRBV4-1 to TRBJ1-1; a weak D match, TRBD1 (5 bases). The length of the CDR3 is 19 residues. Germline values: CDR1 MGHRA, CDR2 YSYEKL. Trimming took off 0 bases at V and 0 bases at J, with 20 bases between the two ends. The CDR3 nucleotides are TGCGCCAGCAGCCAAGATAGGGGCCGGGAGGCGGGATTGAACACTGAAGCTTTCTTT. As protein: CASSQDRGREAGLNTEAFF.

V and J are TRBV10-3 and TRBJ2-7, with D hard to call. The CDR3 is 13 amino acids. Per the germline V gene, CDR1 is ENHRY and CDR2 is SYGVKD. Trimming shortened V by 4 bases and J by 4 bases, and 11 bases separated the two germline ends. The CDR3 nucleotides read TGTGCCATCAGTGCATATTCGGATTACGAGCAGTACTTC. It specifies CAISAYSDYEQYF.

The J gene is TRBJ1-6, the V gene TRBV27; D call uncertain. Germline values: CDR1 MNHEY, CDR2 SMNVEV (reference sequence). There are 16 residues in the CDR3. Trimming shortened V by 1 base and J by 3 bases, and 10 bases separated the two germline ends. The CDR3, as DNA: TGTGCCAGCAGTTTATTTGGCACAAACTATAATTCACCCCTCCACTTT. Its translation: CASSLFGTNYNSPLHF.

CDR3 coding DNA: TGTGCCAGCAGCCCGGGGGCTACAGGGACGAACAGCGAGACCCAGTACTTC. Translating gives CASSPGATGTNSETQYF. The chain uses TRBV7-2 and TRBJ2-5; tentatively, D is TRBD1 or TRBD2 (6 bases each). V lost 5 bases and J 5 bases, leaving 24 bases between the germline ends. The germline gives CDR1 SGHTA, CDR2 FQGNSA. CDR3 length: 17 amino acids.

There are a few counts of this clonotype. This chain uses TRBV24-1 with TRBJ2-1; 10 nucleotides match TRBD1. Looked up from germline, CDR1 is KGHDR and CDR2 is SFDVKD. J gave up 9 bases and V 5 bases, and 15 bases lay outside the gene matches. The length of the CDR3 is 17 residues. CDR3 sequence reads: CATSAIKGTGEVGEQFF. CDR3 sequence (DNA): TGTGCCACCAGTGCCATCAAGGGGACAGGGGAAGTTGGTGAGCAGTTCTTC.

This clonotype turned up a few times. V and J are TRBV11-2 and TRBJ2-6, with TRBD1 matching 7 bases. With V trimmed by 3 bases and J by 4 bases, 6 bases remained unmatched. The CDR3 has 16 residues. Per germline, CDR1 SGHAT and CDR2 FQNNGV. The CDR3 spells CASSFRTGSGANVLTF. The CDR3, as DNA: TGTGCCAGCAGCTTCCGGACAGGTTCGGGGGCCAACGTCCTGACTTTC.

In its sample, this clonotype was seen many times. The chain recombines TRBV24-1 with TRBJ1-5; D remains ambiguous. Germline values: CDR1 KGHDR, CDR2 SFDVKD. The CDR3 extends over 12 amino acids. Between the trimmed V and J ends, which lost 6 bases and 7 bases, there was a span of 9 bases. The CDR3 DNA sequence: TGTGCCACCAGTTCGATAGGGCAGCCCCAGCATTTT. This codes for CATSSIGQPQHF.

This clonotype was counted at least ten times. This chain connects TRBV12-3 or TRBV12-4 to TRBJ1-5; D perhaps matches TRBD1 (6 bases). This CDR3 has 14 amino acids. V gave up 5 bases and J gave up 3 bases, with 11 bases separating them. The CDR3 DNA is TGTGCCAGCAGTCTCGACAGGATCAATCAGCCCCAGCATTTT. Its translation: CASSLDRINQPQHF.

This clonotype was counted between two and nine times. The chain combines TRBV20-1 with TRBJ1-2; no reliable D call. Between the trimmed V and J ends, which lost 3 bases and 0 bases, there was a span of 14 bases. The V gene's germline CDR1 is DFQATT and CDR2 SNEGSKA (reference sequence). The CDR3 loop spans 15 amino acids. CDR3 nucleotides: TGCAGTGCTAGGTTGATCAGGTCTTCTAACTATGGCTACACCTTC. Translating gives CSARLIRSSNYGYTF.